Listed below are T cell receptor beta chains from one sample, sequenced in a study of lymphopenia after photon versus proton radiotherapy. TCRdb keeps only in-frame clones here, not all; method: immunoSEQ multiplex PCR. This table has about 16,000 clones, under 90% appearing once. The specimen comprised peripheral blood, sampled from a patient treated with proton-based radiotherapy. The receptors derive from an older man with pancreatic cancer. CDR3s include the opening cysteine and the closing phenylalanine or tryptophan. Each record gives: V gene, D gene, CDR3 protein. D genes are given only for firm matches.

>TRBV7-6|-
CASSLFYSSGANVLTF
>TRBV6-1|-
CASSEEGWFGGYTF
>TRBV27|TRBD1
CASGTAISYNEQFF
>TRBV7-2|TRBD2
CASSTTSGVAETQYF
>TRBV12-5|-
CASGLTGVADTQYF
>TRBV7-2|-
CASSRRDTSYEQYF
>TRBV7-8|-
CASSSRHEGGREAFF
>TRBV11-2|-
CASSHGRTRGRNEQFF
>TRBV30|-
CAWSLRASYRGYTF
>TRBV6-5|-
CASSMGGVDSPLHF
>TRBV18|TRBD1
CASSSTGGSNYGYTF
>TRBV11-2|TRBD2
CASSLDSGTSGSWEQYF
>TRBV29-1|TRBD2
CSVAGTSGSDEQFF
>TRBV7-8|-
CASSLTRDWSYGYTF
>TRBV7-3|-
CASSSDPTQEAFF
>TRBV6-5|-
CATSPRSPYGYTF
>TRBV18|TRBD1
CASSLRQGSYEQYF
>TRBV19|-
CASSIDRDYNYGYTF
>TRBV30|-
CAWTKIYSTDTQYF
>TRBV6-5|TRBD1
CASHRGSGANVLTF
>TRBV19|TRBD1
CASTDRGSGNSPLHF
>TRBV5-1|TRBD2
CASSLATTSGRNEQFF
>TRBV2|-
CASSDTHTEAFF
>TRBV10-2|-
CASSESTTTTDTQYF
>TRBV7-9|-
CASSFPGLRTQETQYF
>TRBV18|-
CASSPSQGRETQYF
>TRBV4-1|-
CASSPSVGGENTIYF
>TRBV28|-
CASSGGGQVDYEQYF
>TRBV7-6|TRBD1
CASSPAWTGVPGAAGQPQHF
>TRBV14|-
CASSQDLLGTQYF
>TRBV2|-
CASSGRDHLYQETQYF
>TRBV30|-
CAWSETGRGLFF
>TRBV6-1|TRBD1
CASSMDRDQPQHF
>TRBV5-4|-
CASSAGTYPYEQYF
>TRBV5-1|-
CASSSRRAAPSSYNEQFF
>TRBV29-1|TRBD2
CSVGGSSYEQYF
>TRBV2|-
CASSERIGEKLFF
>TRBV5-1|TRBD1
CASSLGAVGQGYNEQFF
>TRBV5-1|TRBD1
CASSWGLEGWTGPKNGYTF
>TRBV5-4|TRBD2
CASSRTSGQQETQYF
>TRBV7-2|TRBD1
CASSVQGGFNQPQHF
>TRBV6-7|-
CASSSLEPETQYF
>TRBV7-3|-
CASSLTPSGDTQYF
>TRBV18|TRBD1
CASSRHSPGQGSTGELFF
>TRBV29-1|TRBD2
CSVSSGGFTDTQYF
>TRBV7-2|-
CASSLDPRVPRNTIYF
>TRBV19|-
CASSIKGMVTDTQYF
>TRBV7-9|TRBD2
CASSLSGLAGGETQYF
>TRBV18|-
CASSDRDRRTTGELFF
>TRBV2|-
CASRKLSGENTGELFF
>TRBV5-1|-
CASSLAGFAGLGAQYF
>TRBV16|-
CASSQTSQGFPDTQYF
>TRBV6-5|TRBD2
CASGSAGGGTYEQYF
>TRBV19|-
CASSIGGLWGNQPQHF
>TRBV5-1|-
CASSLEQNTGELFF
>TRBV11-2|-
CASSFQGQGSGYTF
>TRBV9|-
CASSVVYRTAKNYNSPLHF